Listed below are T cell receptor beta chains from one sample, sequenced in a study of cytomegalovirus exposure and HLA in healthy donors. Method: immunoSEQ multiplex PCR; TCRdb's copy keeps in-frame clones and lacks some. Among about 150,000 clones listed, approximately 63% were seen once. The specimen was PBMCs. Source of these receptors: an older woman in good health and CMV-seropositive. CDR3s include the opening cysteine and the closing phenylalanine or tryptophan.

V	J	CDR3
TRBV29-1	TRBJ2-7	CSAGQGSTYEQYF
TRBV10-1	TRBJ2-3	CASSQLGVDTQYF
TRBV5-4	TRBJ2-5	CASSSPSGRETQYF
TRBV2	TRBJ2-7	CASSKTGYEQYF
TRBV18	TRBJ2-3	CASSPSQEGTQYF
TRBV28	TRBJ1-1	CASPRPGQGGTEAFF
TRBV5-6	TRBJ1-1	CASSHPLKRQTEAFF
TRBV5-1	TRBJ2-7	CASSPSGGYEQYF
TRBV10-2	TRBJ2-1	CASKHSGSGNEQFF
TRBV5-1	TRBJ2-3	CASRASTDTQYF
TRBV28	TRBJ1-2	CASSLNPDYGYTF
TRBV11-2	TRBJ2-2	CASSTSANTGELFF
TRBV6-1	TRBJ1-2	CASRTTGISYGYTF
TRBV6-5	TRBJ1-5	CASRKGEFGNQPQHF
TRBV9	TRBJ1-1	CASSVGPDTEAFF
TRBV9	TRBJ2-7	CASSVGYVLSYEQYF
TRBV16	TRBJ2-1	CASSQEAGVRGEQFF
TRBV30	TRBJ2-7	CAWSTGGSYEQYF
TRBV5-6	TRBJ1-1	CASSPTGQGEAFF
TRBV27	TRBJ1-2	CASRTPGTVYGYTF